The 30 T cell receptor beta chains given below trace back to one sample, sequenced in a study of cytomegalovirus exposure and HLA in healthy donors. Both 60 Vbeta primers and 13 Jbeta primers went into the PCR. Only in-frame clones appear in the TCRdb table, and some are missing; sequencing was by immunoSEQ multiplex PCR. The sample consists of 65,000 to 90,000 clones, around 80% of them appearing once. Sequencing used PBMCs. Receptors were obtained from a man between 25 and 39 years old in good health and CMV-seronegative.

The V gene is TRBV5-1, the J gene TRBJ2-5; D is possibly TRBD1 (6 bases). Germline V gene lookup returns CDR1 SGHRS and CDR2 YFSETQ. Trimming cost V 4 bases and J 4 bases, with 20 bases left between them. This CDR3 spans 16 amino acids. CDR3 sequence reads: CASSGEGQGYGETQYF. The CDR3 nucleotides are TGCGCCAGCAGCGGGGAAGGGCAGGGGTATGGAGAGACCCAGTACTTC. Full variable domain (outside the CDR3, taken from reference TRBV5-1 and TRBJ2-5): KAGVTQTPRYLIKTRGQQVTLSCSPISGHRSVSWYQQTPGQGLQFLFEYFSETQRNKGNFPGRFSGRQFSNSRSEMNVSTLELGDSALYLCASSGEGQGYGETQYFGPGTRLLVL.

On this clone itself: The identical CDR3 is also encoded by other nucleotide sequences in the sample. The chain uses TRBV4-2 and TRBJ2-5; 9 bases fit TRBD2. V lost 0 bases and J lost 4; bases outside the gene matches: 6. Germline V gives CDR1 LGHNA, CDR2 YNFKEQ. The CDR3 runs 16 residues. The CDR3 region has the DNA TGTGCCAGCAGCCAAGAACGAGGCGGGGGGGCAGAGACCCAGTACTTC. This gives the protein CASSQERGGGAETQYF.

V gene TRBV14 combines with J gene TRBJ1-2; TRBD1 is a possible D gene (5 bases). CDR1 and CDR2 from the germline V gene are SGHDN and FVKESK. This CDR3 region has 15 residues. The V and J ends lost 1 base and 6 bases respectively, with 15 bases between them. The CDR3 DNA sequence: TGTGCCAGCAGCCAAGGAATGGAGGGGTATCATGGCTACACCTTC. Protein sequence: CASSQGMEGYHGYTF.

The chain has TRBV7-9 and TRBJ2-1; 13 nucleotides match TRBD2. From germline, CDR1 is SEHNR and CDR2 FQNEAQ (reference sequence). V gave up 10 bases and J gave up 7 bases; unmatched junction bases: 4. The CDR3 runs 13 residues. CDR3 DNA sequence: TGTGCCACCGGACTAGCGGGAGAGAATGAGCAGTTCTTC. This translates into CATGLAGENEQFF. The variable domain in full, completed from reference TRBV7-9 and TRBJ2-1, reads DTGVSQNPRHKITKRGQNVTFRCDPISEHNRLYWYRQTLGQGPEFLTYFQNEAQLEKSRLLSDRFSAERPKGSFSTLEIQRTEQGDSAMYLCATGLAGENEQFFGPGTRLTVL.

J is TRBJ2-7 and V is TRBV29-1, with TRBD2 matching 10 bases. The CDR3 has 14 amino acids. V was clipped by 3 bases and J by 5 bases; unmatched bases: 7. Germline values: CDR1 SQVTM, CDR2 ANQGSEA. CDR3 sequence (DNA): TGCAGCGTTGATGGGCTAGCGGGAGACGACGAGCAGTACTTC. Amino acids: CSVDGLAGDDEQYF.

The rearrangement links TRBV10-3 to TRBJ2-2; D remains ambiguous. V was trimmed by 8 bases and J by 6 bases, leaving 4 bases between them. CDR1 and CDR2 (germline): ENHRY, SYGVKD. The CDR3 consists of 10 residues. CDR3 coding DNA: TGTGCCATCGGCTCCGGGGAGCTGTTTTTT. Its translation is CAIGSGELFF.

This sequence joins TRBV30 and TRBJ2-3, with TRBD2 matching over 7 bases. The germline V gene has CDR1 GTSNPN and CDR2 SVGIG (reference sequence). CDR3 length: 16 residues. Trimming at V came to 1 base and at J to 2 bases, leaving 9 bases not matched to a gene. DNA for the CDR3: TGTGCCTGGAGTGAAACCTGGGGGGGACCCACAGATACGCAGTATTTT. Encoded protein: CAWSETWGGPTDTQYF.

The gene calls are TRBV5-1 and TRBJ2-7; 16 bases line up with TRBD2. The CDR3 sequence is 16 residues long. CDR1 and CDR2 from the germline V gene are SGHRS and YFSETQ. V shed 4 bases, J shed 4 bases, and the junction held 5 bases outside the gene matches. CDR3 loop: CASSPGTSGRGYEQYF. The CDR3 nucleotides read TGCGCCAGCAGCCCCGGGACTAGCGGGAGGGGGTACGAGCAGTACTTC.

This chain joins TRBV15 and TRBJ2-1; 7 bases fit TRBD2. CDR1 is LNHNV, CDR2 YYDKDF, per germline (reference sequence). V was clipped by 0 bases and J by 12 bases; unmatched bases: 5. This CDR3 spans 13 amino acids. The CDR3 protein is CATSRDQAGRQFF. The CDR3 DNA sequence: TGTGCCACCAGCAGAGATCAAGCGGGGAGGCAGTTCTTC. Drawing the rest from reference TRBV15 and TRBJ2-1, the complete variable domain is DAMVIQNPRYQVTQFGKPVTLSCSQTLNHNVMYWYQQKSSQAPKLLFHYYDKDFNNEADTPDNFQSRRPNTSFCFLDIRSPGLGDTAMYLCATSRDQAGRQFFGPGTRLTVL.

The V gene is TRBV30, the J gene TRBJ1-1; perhaps TRBD1 as D (5 bases). The length of the CDR3 is 12 residues. Germline V gene data show CDR1 as GTSNPN and CDR2 as SVGIG (reference sequence). V was clipped by 2 bases and J by 8 bases, with 12 bases between them. The CDR3 is CAWSLGRWEAFF. The CDR3 DNA sequence: TGTGCCTGGAGTTTGGGGCGGTGGGAAGCTTTCTTT.

Remarks on this clone: Germline is not matched at one junction end, which may reflect a read error. The rearrangement links TRBV7-9 to TRBJ2-7; D might be TRBD1 (5 bases). Germline values: CDR1 SEHNR, CDR2 FQNEAQ (reference sequence). This CDR3 is built from 14 residues. This chain's CDR3 is CSSSPKTVTYEQYF. In DNA, the CDR3 is TGTTCCAGCAGCCCAAAGACAGTTACCTACGAGCAGTACTTC.

The chain joins TRBV6-1 to TRBJ2-3; 11 bases are a match to TRBD1. V dropped 3 bases and J dropped 6; count of bases not matched to a gene: 5. The CDR3 loop spans 15 amino acids. Germline V gene data show CDR1 as MNHNS and CDR2 as SASEGT. CDR3 bases: TGTGCCAGCAGTGACGGACAGGGGGCTAGGGATACGCAGTATTTT. Translation: CASSDGQGARDTQYF.

The chain employs TRBV7-2 and TRBJ1-4; D gene uncertain. This CDR3 comprises 15 residues. The V and J ends lost 5 bases and 3 bases respectively, with 13 bases between them. CDR1 is SGHTA and CDR2 is FQGNSA in the germline V gene. The CDR3 is CASSPQRVPNEKLFF. In DNA form, the CDR3 reads TGTGCCAGCAGCCCGCAGAGGGTCCCTAATGAAAAACTGTTTTTT.

This clone was seen only a few times. The CDR3 DNA follows: TGTGCCAGCAGCTTCCGGGCGGGGGGCCAGCCCCAGCATTTT. It encodes CASSFRAGGQPQHF. The rearrangement joins TRBV5-6 to TRBJ1-5, with D tentatively TRBD1 (6 bases). Germline assignment: CDR1 SGHDT and CDR2 YYEEEE. V was cut by 2 bases and J by 7 bases, with 13 bases left in between. This CDR3 is 14 amino acids long.

This clone was observed a few times. The chain has TRBV6-1 and TRBJ2-7, with 12 bases identical to TRBD2. The CDR3 covers 15 residues. The germline gives CDR1 MNHNS, CDR2 SASEGT. The V gene end was trimmed by 8 bases and the J gene end by 5 bases; junction bases not matched to a gene: 10. CDR3: CASADLAGGPDEQYF. CDR3 nucleotides: TGTGCCAGCGCTGACCTAGCGGGAGGGCCCGACGAGCAGTACTTC.

V is TRBV30 and J is TRBJ1-2, with D tentatively TRBD1 (5 bases). There are 14 residues in the CDR3. Germline lookup yields CDR1 GTSNPN and CDR2 SVGIG (reference sequence). Between the trimmed V and J ends, which lost 8 bases and 4 bases, there was a span of 20 bases. CDR3 sequence (DNA): TGTGCCCTGCTGATCCCGGACATATTCTATGGCTACACCTTC. The encoded protein is CALLIPDIFYGYTF.

The V and J genes are TRBV6-5 and TRBJ2-3; 8 nucleotides agree with TRBD2. The CDR3 has 15 amino acids. Germline V lookup: CDR1 MNHEY, CDR2 SVGAGI. J gave up 4 bases and V 0 bases, and 3 bases lay outside the gene matches. The CDR3 protein is CASSYSLAGSDTQYF. Written as DNA, the CDR3 is TGTGCCAGCAGTTACTCGCTAGCGGGCTCAGATACGCAGTATTTT.

The chain uses TRBV7-9 and TRBJ2-7; D remains unclear. Trimming left V 5 bases short and J 2 bases short, with 10 bases between. Per the germline V gene, CDR1 is SEHNR and CDR2 is FQNEAQ (reference sequence). This CDR3 is 13 amino acids long. CDR3 loop: CASSPDITYEQYF. In DNA, the CDR3 is TGTGCCAGCAGCCCCGACATTACCTACGAGCAGTACTTC.

The chain joins TRBV14 to TRBJ2-7, with 8 nucleotides matching TRBD1. This CDR3 is 14 amino acids long. Germline-derived CDR1 and CDR2 are SGHDN and FVKESK. The V and J ends lost 4 bases and 4 bases, in that order; junction bases with no gene match: 6. The CDR3 loop is CASSPRTGIYEQYF. The CDR3 DNA sequence: TGTGCCAGCAGCCCGCGGACAGGGATATACGAGCAGTACTTC.

This sequence joins TRBV7-2 and TRBJ1-2, with 11 bases lining up with TRBD1. This CDR3 has 15 residues. Trimming cost V 6 bases and J 6 bases; bases outside gene matches: 9. Germline CDR1 is SGHTA and CDR2 is FQGNSA. In DNA form, the CDR3 reads TGTGCCAGCAGACGGACAGGGGGCGCCCCCAATGGCTACACCTTC. Protein sequence: CASRRTGGAPNGYTF. The full variable domain, completed using reference TRBV7-2 and TRBJ1-2, is GAGVSQSPSNKVTEKGKDVELRCDPISGHTALYWYRQSLGQGLEFLIYFQGNSAPDKSGLPSDRFSAERTGGSVSTLTIQRTQQEDSAVYLCASRRTGGAPNGYTFGSGTRLTVV.

This CDR3 is CSVVRIGGPLNYGYTF. CDR3 bases: TGCAGCGTTGTTCGGATAGGGGGTCCCTTAAACTATGGCTACACCTTC. The J gene is TRBJ1-2, the V gene TRBV29-1; D perhaps matches TRBD1 (6 bases). The length of the CDR3 is 16 residues. Looked up from germline, CDR1 is SQVTM and CDR2 is ANQGSEA. Trimming removed 4 bases at V and 2 bases at J, with 20 bases between.

The chain has TRBV6-5 and TRBJ2-7, with D maybe TRBD2 (6 bases). From germline, CDR1 is MNHEY and CDR2 SVGAGI. CDR3 length equals 14 residues. The ends were cut back, 6 bases at V and 4 bases at J, with 16 bases in the middle. The CDR3 loop is CASRPGPGGYEQYF. The CDR3 coding sequence is TGTGCCAGCAGACCGGGGCCCGGGGGATACGAGCAGTACTTC.

The chain joins TRBV6-5 to TRBJ2-7, with TRBD1 matching over 7 bases. The CDR3 runs to 13 residues. The V segment lost 5 bases and the J segment 2 bases; nucleotides outside the gene matches: 3. The germline CDR1 and CDR2 sequences are MNHEY and SVGAGI. The CDR3: CASSIQGTYEQYF. For the CDR3, the DNA is TGTGCCAGCAGTATACAGGGGACCTACGAGCAGTACTTC.

Only one count was recorded for this clone. The rearrangement joins TRBV7-2 to TRBJ1-5; 7 bases are shared with TRBD1. The germline V gene has CDR1 SGHTA and CDR2 FQGNSA. The CDR3 totals 17 residues. V shed 2 bases and J 2 bases; nucleotides not matched to a gene: 9. CDR3 sequence reads: CASSLTGTGARNQPQHF. Written as DNA, the CDR3 is TGTGCCAGCAGCTTAACAGGCACAGGGGCGCGCAATCAGCCCCAGCATTTT.

The chain joins TRBV6-5 to TRBJ1-2; no reliable D call. The CDR3 totals 13 residues. Germline values: CDR1 MNHEY, CDR2 SVGAGI. V was shortened by 6 bases and J by 5 bases, with 13 bases between the two germline ends. CDR3: CASSPGGGYGYTF. The CDR3 DNA reads TGTGCCAGCAGCCCCGGCGGTGGGTATGGCTACACCTTC.

This chain uses TRBV5-1 with TRBJ2-1; 10 bases are a match to TRBD1. Germline values: CDR1 SGHRS, CDR2 YFSETQ. J gave up 7 bases and V 3 bases, and 10 bases lay outside the gene matches. The CDR3 has 16 amino acids. CDR3 loop: CASSSHPGQGWNEQFF. The CDR3, as DNA: TGCGCCAGCAGCTCACACCCGGGACAGGGGTGGAATGAGCAGTTCTTC.

The chain carries TRBV10-3 and TRBJ1-2; 10 nucleotides match TRBD1. This CDR3 has 17 amino acids. J was trimmed by 6 bases and V by 5 bases; bases with no gene match: 15. Germline-derived CDR1 and CDR2 are ENHRY and SYGVKD. In DNA form, the CDR3 reads TGTGCCATCAGTACCCCTTGGGGGGGACAGGGGATAGATGGCTACACCTTC. Translation: CAISTPWGGQGIDGYTF.

The chain joins TRBV5-1 to TRBJ2-3, with 9 bases identical to TRBD2. CDR1 SGHRS and CDR2 YFSETQ come from the germline V gene. Trimming at V came to 0 bases and at J to 7 bases, leaving 3 bases not matched to a gene. The length of the CDR3 is 14 residues. CDR3: CASSLGGGANTQYF. The CDR3 coding sequence is TGCGCCAGCAGCTTGGGCGGGGGGGCAAATACGCAGTATTTT.

The chain links TRBV2 to TRBJ1-1; 10 nucleotides line up with TRBD1. V lost 9 bases and J lost 4; bases outside the gene matches: 2. In germline, CDR1 is SNHLY, CDR2 FYNNEI. The CDR3 is 12 residues long. The CDR3, as DNA: TGTGCCAGTGGACAGGGGGTCACTGAAGCTTTCTTT. Amino acids: CASGQGVTEAFF.

The V gene is TRBV4-1, the J gene TRBJ2-2; tentative D call: TRBD2 (6 bases). Trimming took off 2 bases at V and 6 bases at J, with 10 bases between the two ends. CDR1 is MGHRA and CDR2 is YSYEKL in the germline V gene. The CDR3 spans 14 residues. CDR3 DNA: TGCGCCAGCAGCCAACCGGGAGCTCCCGGGGAGCTGTTTTTT. Its protein is CASSQPGAPGELFF.